A selection of T cell receptor beta chains follows, all from one sample in a study of CD8 T cells in ankylosing spondylitis. TCRdb itself ran the 5' RACE reads through MiXCR, one entry per CDR3 protein. This sample yields some 150,000 distinct CDR3 sequences, of which over 9.5% are seen a single time; around 4.1% belongs to the top ten. The sequencing input was blood, either unsorted or a sorted T cell fraction (not recorded which). These receptors came from a female donor with ankylosing spondylitis or in good health (not recorded which). Both conserved end residues are part of each CDR3. Each record gives: V gene, J gene, CDR3 protein.

>TRBV5-1|TRBJ1-1
CASSLDPNTEAFF
>TRBV20-1|TRBJ2-1
CSARDWEAALPNEQFF
>TRBV24-1|TRBJ2-2
CATSKPLGAGELFF
>TRBV7-9|TRBJ2-7
CASSLDHYEQYF
>TRBV20-1|TRBJ2-5
CSATFTSGGQETQYF
>TRBV20-1|TRBJ1-4
CSARSGTQGEKLFF
>TRBV5-1|TRBJ1-1
CASSSGTGLMNTEAFF
>TRBV20-1|TRBJ2-1
CSAQRDLMKQFF
>TRBV20-1|TRBJ2-2
CSASPTGTPNTGELFF
>TRBV28|TRBJ2-1
CASYSVLATLDEQFF
>TRBV20-1|TRBJ2-2
CSAQTPDSYFANTGELFF
>TRBV4-1|TRBJ1-5
CASSQQDSQPQHF
>TRBV25-1|TRBJ2-7
CASSLSGGIVYEQYF
>TRBV20-1|TRBJ2-3
CSARDWSPGYTDTQYF
>TRBV4-1|TRBJ2-1
CASSQDPGPVEQFF
>TRBV20-1|TRBJ1-1
CSAGVGTEAFF
>TRBV2|TRBJ1-5
CATSRDRGKDQPQHF
>TRBV12-3/TRBV12-4|TRBJ1-1
CASSLGTGDGAFF
>TRBV6-1|TRBJ1-6
CASTQVLNGDSPLHF
>TRBV6-5|TRBJ2-3
CASSYSSGLQFSQYF
>TRBV11-2|TRBJ2-5
CASSLVQAGGPRKETQYF
>TRBV5-1|TRBJ2-7
CASSLRTSGSGEQYF
>TRBV5-1|TRBJ2-1
CASSLGGGANNEQFF
>TRBV20-1|TRBJ1-1
CSASYRGAFF
>TRBV19|TRBJ1-5
CASSIAITNQPQHF
>TRBV18|TRBJ2-1
CASSTYVNNEQFF
>TRBV20-1|TRBJ2-5
CSATGTWQETQYF